The entry below gives a single TCR beta chain sequence along with its context. These data come from a study of T cell changes during pregnancy in multiple sclerosis. The table came from immunoSEQ multiplex PCR; TCRdb's copy has only in-frame clones and leaves some out. Of tens of thousands of clones detected, 85% to 95% appear once; the ten largest clones hold around 2.3%. Sequenced here: peripheral blood, sampled before pregnancy. The receptor's source is a female donor with multiple sclerosis, enrolled in a pregnancy study.

CDR3 amino acids: CASALTSGTDTQYF. The CDR3 DNA is TGTGCCAGCGCCCTGACTAGCGGCACAGATACGCAGTATTTT. The chain is built from TRBV2 and TRBJ2-3; 8 positions match TRBD2. Germline assignment: CDR1 SNHLY and CDR2 FYNNEI. The junction had 5 bases not matched to a gene; V was cut back by 8 bases and J by 1 base. There are 14 residues in the CDR3. Looking up the rest from reference TRBV2 and TRBJ2-3 gives the full variable domain: EPEVTQTPSHQVTQMGQEVILRCVPISNHLYFYWYRQILGQKVEFLVSFYNNEISEKSEIFDDQFSVERPDGSNFTLKIRSTKLEDSAMYFCASALTSGTDTQYFGPGTRLTVL.